This is a list of T cell receptor beta chains from one sample in a study of blood T cells in healthy people across ages. TCRdb re-called the 5' RACE reads with MiXCR, one entry per CDR3 protein. The table has about 830,000 distinct CDR3 sequences, about three fifths seen once. Sequenced sample: blood. The receptors originated from a man aged 30 to 45 in good health. Each CDR3 is given with its conserved first and last residue. D genes are given only for firm matches. Clone size is not always given. Where it is, it says once, few, many or a class for expanded clones.

V gene	J gene	clone size	D gene	CDR3 protein	CDR3 DNA
TRBV20-1	TRBJ2-1	NA	NA	CSARTLSGFYNEQFF	TGCAGTGCTAGAACTCTCTCGGGTTTCTACAATGAGCAGTTCTTC
TRBV4-2	TRBJ2-7	few	TRBD1	CASSQRGQGIGEQYF	TGTGCCAGCAGCCAGAGAGGACAGGGAATAGGCGAGCAGTACTTC
TRBV20-1	TRBJ1-1	NA	NA	CSALKRGATTEAFF	TGCAGTGCACTCAAGCGGGGGGCGACCACTGAAGCTTTCTTT
TRBV6-2/TRBV6-3	TRBJ2-5	few	NA	CASSKRRYQETQYF	TGTGCCAGCAGTAAAAGACGCTACCAAGAGACCCAGTACTTC
TRBV28	TRBJ2-5	NA	NA	CASNTRGTQYF	TGTGCCAGCAACACACGGGGGACCCAGTACTTC
TRBV6-2/TRBV6-3	TRBJ2-7	once	NA	CASSVFGGGEQYF	TGTGCCAGCAGCGTATTTGGGGGCGGCGAGCAGTACTTC
TRBV6-2/TRBV6-3	TRBJ2-7	NA	NA	CASSYLVPSGEQYF	TGTGCCAGCAGTTACCTAGTCCCATCAGGGGAGCAGTACTTC
TRBV9	TRBJ2-1	NA	NA	CASSVGIRNEQFF	TGTGCCAGCAGCGTAGGGATTCGGAATGAGCAGTTCTTC
TRBV29-1	TRBJ2-5	NA	NA	CSVEGGQKLLIQETQYF	TGCAGCGTTGAAGGAGGGCAGAAATTACTTATACAAGAGACCCAGTACTTC
TRBV27	TRBJ2-7	few	NA	CASSIHMTGEQYF	TGTGCCAGCAGTATACATATGACTGGCGAGCAGTACTTC
TRBV29-1	TRBJ2-7	NA	NA	CSVCSRWGVGYEQYF	TGCAGCGTCTGTAGCCGGTGGGGAGTCGGCTACGAGCAGTACTTC
TRBV6-2/TRBV6-3	TRBJ1-1	once	NA	CASRGGAWTEAFF	TGTGCGAGCAGAGGAGGGGCGTGGACTGAAGCTTTCTTT
TRBV29-1	TRBJ2-1	few	TRBD1	CSVVDRTRSYNEQFF	TGCAGCGTTGTGGACAGGACCCGCTCCTACAATGAGCAGTTCTTC
TRBV6-2/TRBV6-3	TRBJ2-4	NA	NA	CASGFGAGDIQYF	TGTGCCAGCGGTTTTGGGGCTGGGGACATTCAGTACTTC
TRBV20-1	TRBJ2-3	NA	TRBD1	CSARDGTGGIDTQYF	TGCAGTGCTAGAGATGGGACAGGGGGCATAGATACGCAGTATTTT
TRBV6-2/TRBV6-3	TRBJ2-7	NA	NA	CASRQAGSYEQYF	TGTGCCAGCCGACAGGCCGGCTCCTACGAGCAGTACTTC
TRBV6-2/TRBV6-3	TRBJ1-5	NA	NA	CASSLGGRVGNQPQHF	TGTGCCAGCAGTTTGGGGGGTCGGGTAGGCAATCAGCCCCAGCATTTT